Below are 23 T cell receptor beta chains sequenced from a single sample in a study of T cells in Graves' hyperthyroidism and ophthalmopathy. TCR beta CDR3 sequences were amplified from RNA transcripts. With the HTBI primer set, the TCR CDR3 went through a first round of RT-PCR. MiXCR, applied by TCRdb to the multiplex PCR reads, yields one record per CDR3 protein. Here the sample spans 500,000 to 750,000 distinct CDR3 sequences, 46% being singletons. The sequenced sample consisted of peripheral blood or thyroid tissue (not recorded which). These receptors were collected from a woman between 18 and 29 years old with Graves' hyperthyroidism.

Ten or more counts support this clonotype. CDR3: CAISEGDAYGYTF. The CDR3 nucleotides read TGTGCCATCAGTGAGGGGGATGCGTATGGCTACACCTTC. This chain uses TRBV10-3 with TRBJ1-2; D is unresolved. This CDR3 contains 13 residues. Germline V gives CDR1 ENHRY, CDR2 SYGVKD. Trimming left V 2 bases short and J 5 bases short, with 9 bases between.

The V call is TRBV12-3 or TRBV12-4, the J call TRBJ1-1; TRBD1 aligns across 8 bases. J was trimmed by 3 bases and V by 7 bases; bases with no gene match: 7. There are 14 residues in the CDR3. For the CDR3, the DNA is TGTGCCAGCACCCCCGACAGGGGTTACACTGAAGCTTTCTTT. Protein sequence: CASTPDRGYTEAFF.

In its sample, this clonotype was seen many times. The genes are TRBV5-5 and TRBJ2-5; TRBD1 matches 7 bases. This CDR3 has 15 amino acids. CDR1 and CDR2 from the germline V gene are SGHKS and YYEKEE (reference sequence). The trim removed 4 bases at V and 5 bases at J, leaving 11 bases unmatched. The CDR3 region is CASSRSDRVRETQYF. In DNA, the CDR3 is TGTGCCAGCAGCCGATCCGACAGGGTTCGGGAGACCCAGTACTTC.

This clonotype was detected once. An end of the junction differs from the germline gene, which may be a read error. The genes are TRBV6-2 or TRBV6-3 and TRBJ1-1; unclear D gene. The V gene's germline CDR1 is MNHEY and CDR2 SVGEGT. The CDR3 has 11 residues. The CDR3 coding sequence is TGTACCAGCAGACCCGGGCCCGAAGCTTTCTTT. It encodes CTSRPGPEAFF.

The chain uses TRBV20-1 and TRBJ1-1; weak D call: TRBD1 (6 bases). The germline gives CDR1 DFQATT, CDR2 SNEGSKA (reference sequence). Trimming took 3 bases from V and 3 from J, leaving 17 bases between them. The CDR3 spans 15 residues. The DNA for the CDR3 is TGCAGTGCTAGTGGTTTGGTGGCAGGGGACACTGAAGCTTTCTTT. This sequence encodes CSASGLVAGDTEAFF.

This clonotype appeared many times. The gene calls are TRBV29-1 and TRBJ1-2; 7 nucleotides line up with TRBD1. Per germline, CDR1 SQVTM and CDR2 ANQGSEA. The junction had 10 bases not matched to a gene; V was cut back by 7 bases and J by 5 bases. CDR3 length: 13 amino acids. Here the CDR3 reads CSAVAGTVYGYTF. CDR3 DNA sequence: TGCAGCGCCGTAGCCGGGACAGTGTATGGCTACACCTTC.

Many counts were recorded for this clonotype. The chain combines TRBV20-1 with TRBJ2-7; D perhaps matches TRBD2 (5 bases). V was pared by 5 bases and J by 1 base, with 9 bases between. Germline values: CDR1 DFQATT, CDR2 SNEGSKA (reference sequence). The CDR3 is 12 residues long. CDR3 DNA sequence: TGCAGTGCTCCGGACTTTTCCTACGAGCAGTACTTC. Translated: CSAPDFSYEQYF.

A word on this clonotype: A read error may be the cause here, since a much bigger clone is one base away. The V gene is TRBV14, the J gene TRBJ1-1, with TRBD1 as a possible D gene (5 bases). The CDR3 totals 13 residues. The ends were cut back, 5 bases at V and 3 bases at J, with 10 bases in the middle. Germline V gene data show CDR1 as SGHDN and CDR2 as FVKESK. The CDR3 DNA is TGTGCCAGCAGCTTCTGGGGGGACACTGAAGCTTTCTTT. Residues: CASSFWGDTEAFF.

This clonotype was observed many times. The chain joins TRBV12-3 or TRBV12-4 to TRBJ1-5, with D uncertain. There are 12 residues in the CDR3. Deletions cut 6 bases from V and 1 base from J, with 4 bases between. CDR3 nucleotide sequence: TGTGCCAGCAGACAAAGCAATCAGCCCCAGCATTTT. Protein sequence: CASRQSNQPQHF.

J is TRBJ1-6 and V is TRBV10-3, with D possibly TRBD1 on 5 matching bases. There are 16 residues in the CDR3. Trimming pared 0 bases from V and 9 bases from J, leaving 15 bases between. Germline V gives CDR1 ENHRY, CDR2 SYGVKD. This chain's CDR3 is CAISESGTAGPSPLHF. As DNA, the CDR3 is TGTGCCATCAGTGAGTCGGGGACGGCGGGCCCTTCACCCCTCCACTTT.

This clonotype has a count of ten or more. The rearrangement uses TRBV7-2 and TRBJ1-1; D may be TRBD1 (6 bases). The germline V gene encodes CDR1 SGHTA and CDR2 FQGNSA. Trimming stripped 2 bases from V and 13 bases from J, with 20 bases between. The CDR3 sequence is 14 residues long. The CDR3 reads CASSLKGVDGRDFF. The CDR3 DNA reads TGTGCCAGCAGCTTAAAGGGGGTAGACGGACGAGATTTCTTT.

The table lists this clonotype with a count of one. A much larger clone differs from this one at a single base, so this may be a read error. The chain uses TRBV14 and TRBJ2-7; D might be TRBD1 (6 bases). This CDR3 comprises 18 residues. Looked up from germline, CDR1 is SGHDN and CDR2 is FVKESK. Trimming left V 4 bases short and J 2 bases short, with 24 bases between. The CDR3 nucleotides read TGTGCCAGCAGCCGTGGGTCCGCTTCCGGGACACAGCCCTACGAGCAGTACTTC. It yields the protein CASSRGSASGTQPYEQYF.

J is TRBJ2-7 and V is TRBV15, with 15 bases fitting TRBD2. Germline V gene lookup returns CDR1 LNHNV and CDR2 YYDKDF (reference sequence). V gave up 1 base and J gave up 5 bases; unmatched junction bases: 6. The CDR3 spans 17 residues. The CDR3 loop reads CATSRVIGLAGGDEQYF. The CDR3 DNA is TGTGCCACCAGCAGAGTTATAGGACTAGCGGGAGGGGACGAGCAGTACTTC.

This clonotype was seen repeatedly, ten times or more. This chain links TRBV14 with TRBJ2-5; D ambiguous. Germline V gene sequence: CDR1 SGHDN, CDR2 FVKESK. This CDR3 has 11 amino acids. V was trimmed by 3 bases and J by 4 bases, leaving 3 bases between them. The CDR3: CASSHSETQYF. Written as DNA, the CDR3 is TGTGCCAGCAGCCATTCAGAGACCCAGTACTTC.

J is TRBJ2-6 and V is TRBV20-1; D might be TRBD2 (5 bases). Trimming shortened V by 6 bases and J by 1 base, and 16 bases separated the two germline ends. The CDR3 is 16 residues long. Germline V gives CDR1 DFQATT, CDR2 SNEGSKA (reference sequence). CDR3 DNA: TGCAGTGCCTTGACGGGATGGCGTTCTGGGGCCAACGTCCTGACTTTC. Protein: CSALTGWRSGANVLTF.

The chain joins TRBV20-1 to TRBJ2-7; tentatively, D is TRBD2 (6 bases). TRBJ2-1 matches the DNA end more closely, so the J call is doubtful. The CDR3 spans 13 residues. CDR1 and CDR2 (germline): DFQATT, SNEGSKA (reference sequence). CDR3 in amino acids: CSASGGSYNEQFF. The CDR3 DNA reads as TGCAGTGCTAGCGGGGGCTCCTACAATGAGCAGTTCTTC.

Regarding this clonotype: This clone may be a read error of a much larger clone one base away. This chain connects TRBV7-2 to TRBJ2-2; 9 bases match TRBD1. CDR3 length: 16 residues. Germline V gives CDR1 SGHTA, CDR2 FQGNSA. In DNA form, the CDR3 reads TGCGCCAACAGCCCAGGACAGGGGATGAACACCGGGGAGCTGTTTTTT. This encodes CANSPGQGMNTGELFF.

This clonotype has more than one count but fewer than ten. The chain is built from TRBV19 and TRBJ1-1, with D tentatively TRBD1 (5 bases). The length of the CDR3 is 17 residues. Trimming cost V 3 bases and J 0 bases, with 17 bases left between them. Per germline, CDR1 LNHDA and CDR2 SQIVND (reference sequence). The CDR3 loop is CASSMGPRQTMNTEAFF. In nucleotides, the CDR3 is TGTGCCAGTAGTATGGGGCCACGACAGACCATGAACACTGAAGCTTTCTTT.

This clonotype was counted many times. J is TRBJ1-1 and V is TRBV7-9; D is possibly TRBD1 (6 bases). Germline CDR1 and CDR2: SEHNR and FQNEAQ (reference sequence). CDR3 size: 15 residues. V shed 3 bases and J shed 0 bases, with 11 bases lying between them. CDR3 nucleotides: TGTGCCAGCAGCTTGACAGGTTCTCTGAACACTGAAGCTTTCTTT. This codes for CASSLTGSLNTEAFF. The full variable domain, its missing parts supplied by reference TRBV7-9 and TRBJ1-1, is DTGVSQNPRHKITKRGQNVTFRCDPISEHNRLYWYRQTLGQGPEFLTYFQNEAQLEKSRLLSDRFSAERPKGSFSTLEIQRTEQGDSAMYLCASSLTGSLNTEAFFGQGTRLTVV.

This clonotype was counted ten times or more. V is TRBV29-1 and J is TRBJ1-2; D is ambiguous. Germline V gives CDR1 SQVTM, CDR2 ANQGSEA. The CDR3 length is 11 residues. The ends were cut back, 6 bases at V and 6 bases at J, with 11 bases in the middle. The CDR3: CSVEGVDGYTF. CDR3 DNA: TGCAGCGTCGAGGGAGTCGATGGCTACACCTTC.

This clonotype was counted at least ten times. This chain connects TRBV24-1 to TRBJ2-5; TRBD2 matches at 14 bases. Germline V lookup: CDR1 KGHDR, CDR2 SFDVKD. Losses at the gene ends were 5 bases for V and 4 bases for J; bases not matched to a gene: 14. The CDR3 has 19 residues. The CDR3 coding sequence is TGTGCCACCAGTGTTCCGTCCGGGACTAGCGGGAGTTACGGAGAGACCCAGTACTTC. This translates into CATSVPSGTSGSYGETQYF.

This clonotype appeared many times. The chain is built from TRBV7-8 and TRBJ1-1; D call uncertain. CDR3 size: 14 residues. Deletions cut 3 bases from V and 1 base from J, with 9 bases between. CDR1 and CDR2 from the germline V gene are SGHVS and FQNEAQ. CDR3 region: CASSLEFRNTEAFF. CDR3 nucleotides: TGTGCCAGCAGCTTGGAGTTTCGGAACACTGAAGCTTTCTTT.

This clonotype was detected only a few times. The V call is TRBV7-6, the J call TRBJ2-2; 14 nucleotides match TRBD2. The CDR3 has 21 amino acids. V gave up 5 bases and J gave up 0 bases; unmatched junction bases: 14. In germline, CDR1 is SGHVS, CDR2 FNYEAQ. CDR3 nucleotide sequence: TGTGCCAGCAGCAACTACCCCGGGACTAGCGGGAGCGAAACGAACACCGGGGAGCTGTTTTTT. Its protein is CASSNYPGTSGSETNTGELFF. Full variable domain (missing parts from reference TRBV7-6 and TRBJ2-2): GAGVSQSPRYKVTKRGQDVALRCDPISGHVSLYWYRQALGQGPEFLTYFNYEAQQDKSGLPNDRFSAERPEGSISTLTIQRTEQRDSAMYRCASSNYPGTSGSETNTGELFFGEGSRLTVL.